The next 27 T cell receptor beta chains were all read from a single sample in a study of T cell responses to AZD1222 COVID-19 vaccine. Here immunoSEQ multiplex PCR was the method, and the copy in TCRdb shows in-frame clones only, minus some. The table has some 120,000 clones, about 87% seen once. Sequenced material: peripheral blood, taken on day 0 of AZD1222 vaccination. These receptors were taken from an adult in good health.

This chain links TRBV3-1 (or the pseudogene TRBV3-2) with TRBJ2-7; 9 bases match TRBD1. Germline assignment: CDR1 LGHDT and CDR2 YNNKEL (reference sequence). This CDR3 region has 15 residues. After removal of 6 bases from V and 2 bases from J, the junction contained 8 bases not matched to a gene. CDR3 residues: CASSSLTGGPYEQYF. The CDR3 DNA follows: TGTGCCAGCAGTTCTCTTACAGGGGGCCCCTACGAGCAGTACTTC.

Of note for this clone: The same CDR3 arises from other DNA sequences in this sample as well. This chain uses TRBV19 with TRBJ2-2; perhaps TRBD2 as D (5 bases). Germline-derived CDR1 and CDR2 are LNHDA and SQIVND (reference sequence). Deletions cut 7 bases from V and 0 bases from J, with 9 bases between. This CDR3 contains 14 residues. This CDR3 is CASKGVSNTGELFF. DNA of the CDR3: TGTGCCAGTAAGGGAGTCTCGAACACCGGGGAGCTGTTTTTT.

V and J are TRBV24-1 and TRBJ2-6; 8 bases are a match to TRBD1. The CDR3 length is 16 residues. V shed 9 bases and J 0 bases; nucleotides not matched to a gene: 6. Germline lookup yields CDR1 KGHDR and CDR2 SFDVKD. This chain's CDR3 is CATQGAFPSGANVLTF. The CDR3 DNA follows: TGTGCCACCCAGGGGGCTTTTCCCTCTGGGGCCAACGTCCTGACTTTC.

The gene calls are TRBV9 and TRBJ2-1; weak D call: TRBD2 (5 bases). Trimming shortened V by 6 bases and J by 6 bases, and 16 bases separated the two germline ends. The CDR3 spans 14 residues. CDR1 is SGDLS and CDR2 is YYNGEE in the germline V gene. In DNA, the CDR3 is TGTGCCAGCAATCGGGATGCAAGTACCAATGAGCAGTTCTTC. It specifies CASNRDASTNEQFF.

V is TRBV6-5 and J is TRBJ2-5; the D gene is possibly TRBD1 (6 bases). The V gene lost 5 bases and the J gene lost 4 bases, with 17 bases spanning the gap. Germline V gene lookup returns CDR1 MNHEY and CDR2 SVGAGI. The CDR3 loop spans 15 amino acids. CDR3 amino acids: CASSRHRDLRETQYF. CDR3 nucleotides: TGTGCCAGCAGTCGCCACAGGGATCTACGAGAGACCCAGTACTTC.

The J gene is TRBJ1-1, the V gene TRBV6-2 or TRBV6-3; D gene unclear. The CDR3 runs 12 residues. The V gene lost 6 bases and the J gene lost 5 bases, with 10 bases spanning the gap. CDR1 and CDR2 (germline): MNHEY, SVGEGT. In nucleotides, the CDR3 is TGTGCCAGCAGCTATCCAGAGACTGAAGCTTTCTTT. This gives the protein CASSYPETEAFF.

The chain links TRBV6-2 or TRBV6-3 to TRBJ2-7; no firm D call. The length of the CDR3 is 13 residues. V was shortened by 6 bases and J by 2 bases, with 11 bases between the two germline ends. Germline lookup yields CDR1 MNHEY and CDR2 SVGEGT. The CDR3 reads CASSHLDTYEQYF. The CDR3 DNA reads as TGTGCCAGCAGCCACCTAGACACCTACGAGCAGTACTTC.

V is TRBV6-1 and J is TRBJ2-1; TRBD1 is a possible D gene (6 bases). The germline CDR1 and CDR2 sequences are MNHNS and SASEGT. The CDR3 runs 13 residues. The V end lost 7 bases, the J end lost 4 bases, and 11 bases lay between the germline ends. This chain's CDR3 is CASMEQGYNEQFF. In nucleotides, the CDR3 is TGTGCCAGCATGGAACAGGGTTACAATGAGCAGTTCTTC.

The rearrangement uses TRBV7-2 and TRBJ2-7; D gene uncertain. Trimming cost V 1 base and J 0 bases, with 10 bases left between them. The CDR3 is made up of 15 amino acids. CDR1 is SGHTA and CDR2 is FQGNSA in the germline V gene. CDR3 nucleotides: TGTGCCAGCAGCTTAGGTGGGGTCACCTCCTACGAGCAGTACTTC. Amino acid sequence: CASSLGGVTSYEQYF.

This clone appeared once. The rearrangement joins TRBV9 to TRBJ2-1, with TRBD2 matching over 10 bases. Trimming cost V 5 bases and J 8 bases; bases outside gene matches: 10. The CDR3 has 15 residues. The germline V gene has CDR1 SGDLS and CDR2 YYNGEE. This CDR3 reads CASSEMGLALDEQFF. In nucleotides, the CDR3 is TGTGCCAGCAGTGAGATGGGACTAGCGTTGGATGAGCAGTTCTTC.

The rearrangement uses TRBV7-9 and TRBJ1-2; 7 positions match TRBD1. The CDR3 is 15 residues long. The V and J ends lost 0 bases and 8 bases, in that order; junction bases with no gene match: 9. CDR1 and CDR2 (germline): SEHNR, FQNEAQ (reference sequence). The CDR3 region is CASSLAGRGTDGYTF. The CDR3 DNA sequence: TGTGCCAGCAGCTTAGCGGGCAGGGGGACGGACGGCTACACCTTC.

The CDR3 nucleotides read TGTGCCAGCTCACTGACGGTCTCGAACACTGAAGCTTTCTTT. Translating it yields CASSLTVSNTEAFF. The rearrangement links TRBV18 to TRBJ1-1; the D is unclear. V dropped 4 bases and J dropped 1 base, with 10 bases sitting between them. Germline CDR1 reads KGHSH; CDR2 reads LQKENI. CDR3 size: 14 residues.

The rearrangement joins TRBV29-1 to TRBJ2-7; 10 bases are shared with TRBD2. Germline V gene lookup returns CDR1 SQVTM and CDR2 ANQGSEA. J gave up 5 bases and V 7 bases, and 8 bases lay outside the gene matches. This CDR3 spans 13 amino acids. The CDR3 is CSAEASGSDEQYF. The CDR3 coding sequence is TGCAGCGCCGAGGCTAGCGGGAGCGACGAGCAGTACTTC.

The chain employs TRBV24-1 and TRBJ2-1, with 8 bases aligning to TRBD1. The CDR3 totals 16 residues. The V segment lost 3 bases and the J segment 7 bases; nucleotides outside the gene matches: 10. Germline CDR1 is KGHDR and CDR2 is SFDVKD. In DNA form, the CDR3 reads TGTGCCACCAGTGATCCGGGACAGGACTCCTTTAATGAGCAGTTCTTC. This encodes CATSDPGQDSFNEQFF.

The V gene is TRBV7-9, the J gene TRBJ2-1; D is possibly TRBD1 (5 bases). The CDR3 loop spans 15 amino acids. Germline CDR1 and CDR2: SEHNR and FQNEAQ (reference sequence). V lost 1 base, J lost 7 bases, and 14 bases lay in between. The DNA of the CDR3 is TGTGCCAGCAGCTTAGGCGGCAGGGCTCGTAATGAGCAGTTCTTC. The encoded protein is CASSLGGRARNEQFF.

The gene calls are TRBV27 and TRBJ1-1, with a possible D match to TRBD1 (5 bases). V was shortened by 5 bases and J by 5 bases, with 18 bases between the two germline ends. Germline CDR1 MNHEY, CDR2 SMNVEV (reference sequence). This CDR3 is 15 amino acids long. The CDR3 loop reads CASSPFQGRSTEAFF. The CDR3 coding sequence is TGTGCCAGCAGTCCGTTTCAGGGAAGGAGTACTGAAGCTTTCTTT.

This clone came up once. The chain links TRBV5-4 to TRBJ2-1; either TRBD1 or TRBD2 may fit D (6 bases each). The CDR3 extends over 15 amino acids. The V end lost 5 bases, the J end lost 8 bases, and 20 bases lay between the germline ends. Looked up from germline, CDR1 is SGHNT and CDR2 is YYREEE (reference sequence). This CDR3 reads CASRFGGGGLDEQFF. The DNA of the CDR3 is TGTGCCAGCAGATTCGGGGGCGGCGGGTTGGATGAGCAGTTCTTC.

V is TRBV7-2 and J is TRBJ2-1; weak D call: TRBD1 (5 bases). This CDR3 has 15 amino acids. V was clipped by 5 bases and J by 2 bases, with 13 bases between them. Germline values: CDR1 SGHTA, CDR2 FQGNSA. The CDR3 region has the DNA TGTGCCAGCAGCCCCTGGACACGCACCTACAATGAGCAGTTCTTC. Protein product: CASSPWTRTYNEQFF. Looking up the rest from reference TRBV7-2 and TRBJ2-1 gives the full variable domain: GAGVSQSPSNKVTEKGKDVELRCDPISGHTALYWYRQSLGQGLEFLIYFQGNSAPDKSGLPSDRFSAERTGGSVSTLTIQRTQQEDSAVYLCASSPWTRTYNEQFFGPGTRLTVL.

The chain carries TRBV4-3 and TRBJ2-1; 10 nucleotides align to TRBD2. Germline V gene data show CDR1 as LGHNA and CDR2 as YSLEER. The CDR3 sequence is 16 residues long. Trimming removed 0 bases from V and 8 bases from J; junction bases left unmatched: 7. CDR3 bases: TGCGCCAGCAGCCAAGACGCTAGCGGGGGTGGGGATGAGCAGTTCTTC. The encoded protein is CASSQDASGGGDEQFF.

The genes are TRBV11-2 and TRBJ1-1, with a possible D match to TRBD1 (6 bases). The V gene lost 4 bases and the J gene lost 9 bases, with 12 bases spanning the gap. This CDR3 region has 12 residues. In germline, CDR1 is SGHAT, CDR2 FQNNGV. In DNA, the CDR3 is TGTGCCAGCAGCTCCCCGGACAGCAAAGCTTTCTTT. This translates into CASSSPDSKAFF.

The gene calls are TRBV7-3 and TRBJ1-1; D is undetermined. Germline CDR1 is SGHTA and CDR2 is FQGTGA. The length of the CDR3 is 15 residues. The ends were cut back, 2 bases at V and 3 bases at J, with 13 bases in the middle. The CDR3 nucleotides read TGTGCCAGCAGCTTAGGTCCGGACCGCTACACTGAAGCTTTCTTT. This codes for CASSLGPDRYTEAFF.

The gene calls are TRBV7-9 and TRBJ1-5; 9 bases are shared with TRBD1. Germline CDR1 is SEHNR and CDR2 is FQNEAQ (reference sequence). V shed 5 bases and J 4 bases; nucleotides not matched to a gene: 3. CDR3 size: 14 residues. The CDR3 sequence: CASSAQGANQPQHF. In DNA form, the CDR3 reads TGTGCCAGCAGCGCACAGGGGGCGAATCAGCCCCAGCATTTT.

The V and J genes are TRBV25-1 and TRBJ2-7, with TRBD2 as a possible D gene (5 bases). V lost 2 bases and J 3 bases, leaving 14 bases between the germline ends. Germline V gives CDR1 MGHDK, CDR2 SYGVNS. CDR3 length: 15 residues. Written as DNA, the CDR3 is TGTGCCAGCAGTGAAAGAATACTAGAATTCTACGAGCAGTACTTC. Encoded protein: CASSERILEFYEQYF.

This chain connects TRBV6-6 to TRBJ2-7; 7 bases match TRBD1. V shed 4 bases, J shed 3 bases, and the junction held 6 bases outside the gene matches. The CDR3 has 14 amino acids. Germline CDR1 and CDR2: MNHNY and SVGAGI (reference sequence). The DNA of the CDR3 is TGTGCCAGCAGTTCGTCGACAGGGATCTACGAGCAGTACTTC. As protein: CASSSSTGIYEQYF.

J is TRBJ2-3 and V is TRBV3-1 (or the pseudogene TRBV3-2); TRBD2 aligns across 7 bases. Looked up from germline, CDR1 is LGHDT and CDR2 is YNNKEL (reference sequence). The length of the CDR3 is 13 residues. With V trimmed by 4 bases and J by 5 bases, 3 bases remained unmatched. The CDR3 loop reads CASSPSGVDTQYF. The CDR3 DNA is TGTGCCAGCAGCCCCAGCGGGGTAGATACGCAGTATTTT.

This chain joins TRBV4-3 and TRBJ2-7, with 8 bases lining up with TRBD2. The V gene end was trimmed by 0 bases and the J gene end by 2 bases; junction bases not matched to a gene: 12. The CDR3 spans 18 residues. Germline loops: CDR1 LGHNA, CDR2 YSLEER. Here the CDR3 DNA reads TGCGCCAGCAGCCAAGAACCCCCGACTAGCGCGGAGACCTACGAGCAGTACTTC. Encoded protein: CASSQEPPTSAETYEQYF.

CDR3 residues: CASSTAETDTQYF. CDR3 DNA: TGTGCCAGCAGTACGGCCGAGACAGATACGCAGTATTTT. The chain links TRBV6-5 to TRBJ2-3, with no clear D. CDR1 and CDR2 from the germline V gene are MNHEY and SVGAGI. The CDR3 loop spans 13 amino acids. Trimming took off 5 bases at V and 3 bases at J, with 9 bases between the two ends.